This T cell receptor beta chain was recorded in a study of blood T cell repertoires in COVID-19. Study at large: Sites in the United States, Italy and Spain provided acute and convalescent COVID-19 samples. The analysed material was cDNA or gDNA that came from T cells, B-cell-depleted T cells, or PBMCs.

Seattle patients were enrolled during active infection and followed longitudinally. In the study's own analysis: For nucleated cells, counts were estimated from reference gene primer amplification. Produced via immunoSEQ multiplex PCR; TCRdb's table is partial and in-frame only. V and J calls and clone size are copied from that table; D and trimming were computed from the DNA. The table has 250,000 to 300,000 clones, roughly nine tenths seen once. The TCR comes from a woman aged 25-40 years with COVID-19, enrolled during active disease. Sequencing input: peripheral blood.

The CDR3 coding sequence is TGCACCAGCCTCTGTAGAGGGACTCTCGAAAAACTGTTTTTT. It is translated as CTSLCRGTLEKLFF. V and J are TRBV1 and TRBJ1-4. TRBV1 is a recognized pseudogene. This CDR3 is built from 14 residues.